One sample yielded the 5 T cell receptor beta chains listed below, sequenced in a study of blood T cell repertoires in COVID-19 (dated by TCRdb to about 2020). Libraries were built with the immunoSEQ multiplex PCR assay. TCRdb's version of the immuneACCESS table is confined to in-frame rearrangements and falls short of the full clone set. An unresolved V gene accounts for under half of the shortfall where checked; the remainder is of unknown origin. The sample profile shows about 140,000 clones; approximately 81% of them were found once. The top ten clones comprise around 5.5% of the sample. Sequencing was done on a sample of PBMCs or T cells enriched from blood (not recorded which). Receptor source: a middle-aged man with acute COVID-19.

The chain links TRBV6-5 to TRBJ1-6; D is perhaps TRBD1 (6 bases). The V end lost 6 bases, the J end lost 12 bases, and 12 bases lay between the germline ends. Per the germline V gene, CDR1 is MNHEY and CDR2 is SVGAGI. CDR3 size: 12 residues. The CDR3 loop is CASSNQGRPLHF. The DNA of the CDR3 is TGTGCCAGCAGCAACCAGGGGAGACCCCTCCACTTT.

The rearrangement uses TRBV13 and TRBJ2-1; 7 positions match TRBD2. The V gene's germline CDR1 is PRHDT and CDR2 FYEKMQ (reference sequence). The length of the CDR3 is 15 residues. V dropped 5 bases and J dropped 8; count of bases not matched to a gene: 12. The CDR3 protein is CASSRHTSVEDEQFF. CDR3 nucleotide sequence: TGTGCCAGCAGCCGGCATACTAGCGTGGAGGATGAGCAGTTCTTC. The full variable domain, completed using reference TRBV13 and TRBJ2-1, is AAGVIQSPRHLIKEKRETATLKCYPIPRHDTVYWYQQGPGQDPQFLISFYEKMQSDKGSIPDRFSAQQFSDYHSELNMSSLELGDSALYFCASSRHTSVEDEQFFGPGTRLTVL.

J is TRBJ2-7 and V is TRBV28, with D tentatively TRBD1 (7 bases). Trimming pared 6 bases from V and 4 bases from J, leaving 16 bases between. This CDR3 is built from 14 residues. Germline V gene sequence: CDR1 MDHEN, CDR2 SYDVKM. The CDR3 here is CASRSQGGTYEQYF. Written as DNA, the CDR3 is TGTGCCAGCAGGTCCCAGGGGGGTACTTACGAGCAGTACTTC. The entire variable domain, with the rest obtained from reference TRBV28 and TRBJ2-7, is as follows: DVKVTQSSRYLVKRTGEKVFLECVQDMDHENMFWYRQDPGLGLRLIYFSYDVKMKEKGDIPEGYSVSREKKERFSLILESASTNQTSMYLCASRSQGGTYEQYFGPGTRLTVT.

This clone was seen only once. The J gene is TRBJ2-1, the V gene TRBV10-3; D ambiguous. V dropped 3 bases and J dropped 7 bases, with 4 bases sitting between them. The germline V gene has CDR1 ENHRY and CDR2 SYGVKD. CDR3 length: 11 residues. In DNA, the CDR3 is TGTGCCATCAGTGATCAGAATGAGCAGTTCTTC. This translates into CAISDQNEQFF.

The chain employs TRBV4-1 and TRBJ2-7; possible D gene TRBD2, 6 bases. Between the trimmed V and J ends, which lost 4 bases and 3 bases, there was a span of 16 bases. This CDR3 is 15 amino acids long. Germline lookup yields CDR1 MGHRA and CDR2 YSYEKL. The CDR3 DNA sequence: TGCGCCAGCAGCCCACTAGCCCCGGGTCACTACGAGCAGTACTTC. Residues: CASSPLAPGHYEQYF.